This TCR beta chain was recovered during a study of T cell repertoires in cytomegalovirus infection. A note on this clonotype: A read error may account for a junction end that differs from germline.

TCRdb re-derived calls from the reads in MiXCR, one entry per CDR3 protein. Among about 740,000 distinct CDR3 sequences, approximately 40% were seen once, and the ten largest hold under 3.5%. The sample taken for sequencing was PBMCs. The sequence derives from a human donor in good health (CMV status not recorded). Some clones in this sample may be carry-over from other donors' samples.

CDR3 sequence (DNA): TGTGCCAGCAGCTTGAGGCAGGGGGAGCACTTC. Its translation is CASSLRQGEHF. The chain recombines TRBV5-6 with TRBJ2-7, with TRBD1 identical over 7 bases. This CDR3 has 11 amino acids. Germline CDR1 and CDR2: SGHDT and YYEEEE.